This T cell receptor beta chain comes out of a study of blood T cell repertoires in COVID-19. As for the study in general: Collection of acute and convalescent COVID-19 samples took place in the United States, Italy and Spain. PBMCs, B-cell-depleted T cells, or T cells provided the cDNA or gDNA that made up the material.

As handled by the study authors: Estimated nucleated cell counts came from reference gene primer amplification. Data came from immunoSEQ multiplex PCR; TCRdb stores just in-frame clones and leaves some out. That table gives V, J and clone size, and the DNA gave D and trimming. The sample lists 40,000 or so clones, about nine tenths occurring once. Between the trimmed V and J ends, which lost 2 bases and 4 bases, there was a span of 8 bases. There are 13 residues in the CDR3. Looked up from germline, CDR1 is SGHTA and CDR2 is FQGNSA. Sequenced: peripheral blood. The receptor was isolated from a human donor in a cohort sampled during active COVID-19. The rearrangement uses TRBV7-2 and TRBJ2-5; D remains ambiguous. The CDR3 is CASSLPVPETQYF. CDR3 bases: TGTGCCAGCAGCTTACCGGTCCCAGAGACCCAGTACTTC.